These 27 T cell receptor beta chains originate from one sample sequenced in a study of T cell repertoires in cytomegalovirus infection. From the reads, TCRdb called clonotypes with MiXCR, one entry per CDR3 protein. The sample holds about 320,000 distinct CDR3 sequences; more than 8% are singletons and the top ten take 3.5% to 4.5%. Sequencing was done on a sample of PBMCs. The receptors originated from a human donor in good health (CMV status not recorded). Some clones in this sample may be carry-over from other donors' samples.

The chain uses TRBV6-2 or TRBV6-3 and TRBJ2-1; no reliable D call. The CDR3 runs to 13 residues. Deletions cut 4 bases from V and 4 bases from J, with 8 bases between. Germline loops: CDR1 MNHEY, CDR2 SVGEGT. CDR3 sequence (DNA): TGTGCCAGCAGTTCCCGAGAGTACAATGAGCAGTTCTTC. Amino acids: CASSSREYNEQFF.

The chain couples TRBV27 to TRBJ2-2, with 7 bases fitting TRBD1. From germline, CDR1 is MNHEY and CDR2 SMNVEV (reference sequence). The V and J ends lost 5 bases and 5 bases, in that order; junction bases with no gene match: 8. The CDR3 is 15 amino acids. The CDR3 DNA reads TGTGCCAGCAGTCGGACAGGTTTGATGACCGGGGAGCTGTTTTTT. Translation: CASSRTGLMTGELFF.

This clonotype was observed at least ten times. This rearrangement joins TRBV20-1 to TRBJ2-1; 11 positions agree with TRBD2. The V and J ends lost 5 bases and 4 bases, in that order; junction bases with no gene match: 7. Germline V gives CDR1 DFQATT, CDR2 SNEGSKA (reference sequence). The length of the CDR3 is 15 residues. Here the CDR3 reads CSAFRLAGLYNEQFF. As DNA, the CDR3 is TGCAGTGCTTTCCGACTAGCGGGGTTATACAATGAGCAGTTCTTC.

The chain joins TRBV28 to TRBJ2-7; 11 bases are a match to TRBD2. J gave up 0 bases and V 3 bases, and 7 bases lay outside the gene matches. Germline V lookup: CDR1 MDHEN, CDR2 SYDVKM. This CDR3 region has 17 residues. The chain's CDR3 is CASSLPSSGRTSYEQYF. CDR3 in DNA: TGTGCCAGCAGTTTGCCGTCTAGCGGGAGGACCTCCTACGAGCAGTACTTC.

This clonotype was counted only a few times. The chain couples TRBV5-5 to TRBJ2-3; TRBD1 agrees at 7 bases. Germline V gene data show CDR1 as SGHKS and CDR2 as YYEKEE (reference sequence). The CDR3 consists of 15 residues. The V and J ends lost 10 bases and 2 bases, in that order; junction bases with no gene match: 13. The CDR3 loop reads CAGSGTEMYTDTQYF. The CDR3 DNA reads TGTGCCGGCTCCGGGACAGAAATGTACACAGATACGCAGTATTTT.

V is TRBV20-1 and J is TRBJ2-5; a weak D match, TRBD2 (5 bases). CDR1 and CDR2 (germline): DFQATT, SNEGSKA (reference sequence). The CDR3 extends over 15 amino acids. V lost 6 bases, J lost 1 base, and 18 bases lay in between. The DNA of the CDR3 is TGCAGTGCCCCTCGTAGGGAGCGGCCCCAAGAGACCCAGTACTTC. Its translation: CSAPRRERPQETQYF.

This clonotype was counted only a few times. The V call is TRBV12-3 or TRBV12-4, the J call TRBJ2-5; D is undetermined. V was pared by 4 bases and J by 2 bases, with 17 bases between. The CDR3 length is 16 residues. The chain's CDR3 is CASSSRGRLPQETQYF. The CDR3 nucleotides read TGTGCCAGCAGTTCCCGCGGCAGGCTACCACAAGAGACCCAGTACTTC.

In DNA form, the CDR3 reads TGCAGCGTTGGAACAGGGGCGGTCGCCGGGGAGCTGTTTTTT. Amino acids: CSVGTGAVAGELFF. This rearrangement joins TRBV29-1 to TRBJ2-2, with TRBD1 identical over 7 bases. The trim removed 4 bases at V and 6 bases at J, leaving 8 bases unmatched. The CDR3 consists of 14 residues. The V gene's germline CDR1 is SQVTM and CDR2 ANQGSEA.

This chain uses TRBV12-3 or TRBV12-4 with TRBJ1-2; tentative D call: TRBD1 (5 bases). This CDR3 has 13 residues. Trimming left V 7 bases short and J 8 bases short, with 17 bases between. The CDR3 sequence is CASIPDRGSGYTF. As DNA, the CDR3 is TGTGCCAGCATTCCCGACAGAGGGAGCGGCTACACCTTC.

On this clonotype: A much larger clone sits a single nucleotide away, making a read error possible. The chain uses TRBV28 and TRBJ1-3; a possible D gene is TRBD1 (6 bases). Deletions cut 6 bases from V and 2 bases from J, with 17 bases between. CDR3 length: 16 amino acids. Looked up from germline, CDR1 is MDHEN and CDR2 is SYDVKM. CDR3 in amino acids: CASSPLTRGTGNTIYF. The CDR3 region has the DNA TGTGCCAGCAGCCCACTTACAAGGGGGACTGGAAACACCATATATTTT.

This chain joins TRBV11-2 and TRBJ2-4; D possibly corresponds to TRBD1 (6 bases). This CDR3 is 16 amino acids long. Germline-derived CDR1 and CDR2 are SGHAT and FQNNGV. V shed 3 bases and J shed 0 bases, with 12 bases lying between them. The CDR3, as DNA: TGTGCCAGCAGCTTTGGACAGACCGCAGCCAAAAACATTCAGTACTTC. The encoded protein is CASSFGQTAAKNIQYF.

This clonotype came up many times. The rearrangement links TRBV7-2 to TRBJ1-4; the match to TRBD1 covers 7 bases. Losses at the gene ends were 5 bases for V and 4 bases for J; bases not matched to a gene: 7. The germline V gene encodes CDR1 SGHTA and CDR2 FQGNSA. The CDR3 is made up of 15 amino acids. The CDR3 coding sequence is TGTGCCAGCAGCACCCGACAGGGTATTAATGAAAAACTGTTTTTT. This codes for CASSTRQGINEKLFF.

The gene calls are TRBV28 and TRBJ1-2; 8 bases match TRBD1. The V gene's germline CDR1 is MDHEN and CDR2 SYDVKM. CDR3 length equals 15 residues. V shed 5 bases and J 7 bases; nucleotides not matched to a gene: 12. CDR3 DNA: TGTGCCAGCAGTCCAAAACGGACAGGGAAAGGTGGCTACACCTTC. Residues: CASSPKRTGKGGYTF.

This clonotype was recorded a few times. The chain couples TRBV19 to TRBJ1-1; the D gene is possibly TRBD1 (5 bases). The CDR3 has 14 amino acids. The germline V gene has CDR1 LNHDA and CDR2 SQIVND (reference sequence). V was shortened by 5 bases and J by 4 bases, with 14 bases between the two germline ends. The CDR3 loop is CASSRLGRTTEAFF. CDR3 sequence (DNA): TGTGCCAGTAGTCGGCTGGGACGGACCACTGAAGCTTTCTTT.

This chain joins TRBV3-1 and TRBJ2-5; tentative D call: TRBD2 (6 bases). This CDR3 region has 15 residues. Trimming took 4 bases from V and 2 from J, leaving 14 bases between them. Germline CDR1 LGHDT, CDR2 YNNKEL (reference sequence). CDR3 loop: CASSPTGGIQETQYF. In DNA form, the CDR3 reads TGTGCCAGCAGCCCCACTGGGGGGATACAAGAGACCCAGTACTTC.

This clonotype was found many times. Here the CDR3 reads CAIRRGNTQYF. The CDR3, as DNA: TGTGCCATCCGAAGGGGAAATACGCAGTATTTT. This chain uses TRBV28 with TRBJ2-3, with D maybe TRBD1 (5 bases). Germline-derived CDR1 and CDR2 are MDHEN and SYDVKM. The CDR3 extends over 11 amino acids. Trimming took 10 bases from V and 7 from J, leaving 12 bases between them.

The V gene is TRBV27, the J gene TRBJ2-1; no clear D. The CDR3 sequence is 12 residues long. Trimming stripped 3 bases from V and 5 bases from J, with 5 bases between. Germline V gene sequence: CDR1 MNHEY, CDR2 SMNVEV (reference sequence). The CDR3 nucleotides are TGTGCCAGCAGTTTGCCCGACAATGAGCAGTTCTTC. Its translation: CASSLPDNEQFF.

V and J are TRBV15 and TRBJ2-5; 14 nucleotides agree with TRBD2. Germline-derived CDR1 and CDR2 are LNHNV and YYDKDF (reference sequence). This CDR3 is built from 18 residues. The V and J ends lost 2 bases and 4 bases, in that order; junction bases with no gene match: 9. In DNA form, the CDR3 reads TGTGCCACCAGCAGAATTAGACTAGCGGGGGGGCCTCGAGAGACCCAGTACTTC. Amino acids: CATSRIRLAGGPRETQYF.

This clonotype was counted at least ten times. The gene calls are TRBV7-9 and TRBJ1-4; D perhaps matches TRBD1 (6 bases). This CDR3 region has 14 residues. Germline assignment: CDR1 SEHNR and CDR2 FQNEAQ (reference sequence). V lost 1 base, J lost 8 bases, and 11 bases lay in between. CDR3 loop: CASSLGGAREKLFF. CDR3 in DNA: TGTGCCAGCAGCTTAGGGGGGGCTCGAGAAAAACTGTTTTTT. The variable domain in full, completed from reference TRBV7-9 and TRBJ1-4, reads DTGVSQNPRHKITKRGQNVTFRCDPISEHNRLYWYRQTLGQGPEFLTYFQNEAQLEKSRLLSDRFSAERPKGSFSTLEIQRTEQGDSAMYLCASSLGGAREKLFFGSGTQLSVL.

This clonotype was counted many times. This rearrangement joins TRBV7-2 to TRBJ2-1; TRBD2 is a possible D gene (6 bases). Germline lookup yields CDR1 SGHTA and CDR2 FQGNSA. V lost 1 base to trimming and J lost 2 bases, with 18 bases between them. The CDR3 consists of 18 residues. The CDR3 spells CASSLEGLGGLPYNEQFF. The CDR3 DNA follows: TGTGCCAGCAGCTTAGAGGGTTTGGGGGGACTCCCCTACAATGAGCAGTTCTTC.

In its sample, this clonotype was seen many times. The CDR3 here is CASSRGDRGRSSPLHF. Written as DNA, the CDR3 is TGTGCCAGCAGTAGAGGGGACAGGGGGAGAAGTTCACCCCTCCACTTT. The chain is built from TRBV28 and TRBJ1-6; 11 nucleotides match TRBD1. There are 16 residues in the CDR3. Germline V gives CDR1 MDHEN, CDR2 SYDVKM. J gave up 9 bases and V 5 bases, and 9 bases lay outside the gene matches.

V and J are TRBV7-2 and TRBJ2-1; D gene uncertain. The CDR3 contains 15 residues. V lost 1 base and J 5 bases, leaving 12 bases between the germline ends. Germline V CDR1 and CDR2: SGHTA, FQGNSA. The CDR3 here is CASSLEPPGNNEQFF. The CDR3 nucleotides are TGTGCCAGCAGCTTAGAACCTCCGGGTAACAATGAGCAGTTCTTC.

There are many counts of this clonotype. V and J are TRBV11-1 and TRBJ2-5; 10 bases are a match to TRBD2. After removal of 5 bases from V and 5 bases from J, the junction contained 11 bases not matched to a gene. The germline CDR1 and CDR2 sequences are SGHAT and FQDESV (reference sequence). CDR3 size: 16 residues. The CDR3 sequence is CASSPNELAGMETQYF. CDR3 nucleotide sequence: TGTGCCAGCAGCCCGAACGAACTAGCGGGGATGGAGACCCAGTACTTC. Full variable domain (missing parts from reference TRBV11-1 and TRBJ2-5): EAEVAQSPRYKITEKSQAVAFWCDPISGHATLYWYRQILGQGPELLVQFQDESVVDDSQLPKDRFSAERLKGVDSTLKIQPAELGDSAMYLCASSPNELAGMETQYFGPGTRLLVL.

The chain combines TRBV7-9 with TRBJ2-1; tentatively, D is TRBD1 (5 bases). The CDR3 covers 12 residues. Deletions cut 2 bases from V and 8 bases from J, with 7 bases between. The germline V gene encodes CDR1 SEHNR and CDR2 FQNEAQ (reference sequence). The CDR3 DNA is TGTGCCAGCAGCTTACAGGGCTATGAGCAGTTCTTC. Translating gives CASSLQGYEQFF.

The V and J genes are TRBV20-1 and TRBJ2-1, with D uncertain. The germline V gene encodes CDR1 DFQATT and CDR2 SNEGSKA (reference sequence). CDR3 length: 11 amino acids. Trimming removed 3 bases from V and 7 bases from J, with 7 bases in between. This chain's CDR3 is CSARGWNEQFF. CDR3 DNA sequence: TGCAGTGCTAGGGGGTGGAATGAGCAGTTCTTC.

The chain recombines TRBV18 with TRBJ2-7; maybe TRBD1 (5 bases). V lost 2 bases to trimming and J lost 7 bases, with 12 bases between them. In germline, CDR1 is KGHSH, CDR2 LQKENI. This CDR3 is built from 13 residues. CDR3 sequence (DNA): TGTGCCAGCTCACCAGACAGAAGGTGGGAGCAGTACTTC. This gives the protein CASSPDRRWEQYF.

This clonotype was detected ten times or more. The chain combines TRBV7-2 with TRBJ2-2, with D perhaps TRBD2 (7 bases). The V end was cut by 2 bases, the J end by 6 bases, with 16 bases between. The CDR3 runs to 16 residues. Germline assignment: CDR1 SGHTA and CDR2 FQGNSA. CDR3 loop: CASSLIRGGRAGELFF. CDR3 coding DNA: TGTGCCAGCAGCTTAATAAGGGGGGGCCGGGCCGGGGAGCTGTTTTTT.